What follows are 31 T cell receptor beta chains derived from one specimen sequenced in a study of blood T cells in healthy people across ages (dated by TCRdb to 2015 to 2017). Library creation used 5' RACE. The sequencer was an Illumina HiSeq 2500. A second 7 to 11 cycle PCR used a sample-barcoded 5' primer and a J-beta primer mix. Using fastp at Q25 and MiXCR, TCRdb reprocessed the public reads and kept productive beta chains. Rows are unified per CDR3 protein, each entry keeping the most common DNA and genes. The sample table records about 400,000 distinct CDR3 sequences; 45% to 60% of these occur just once. The ten most abundant clones make up over 40% of the sample. Sequencing used blood. All receptors derive from a man in his sixties in good health.

This clonotype was seen at least ten times. The genes are TRBV20-1 and TRBJ2-6; D is unclear. Trimming took off 2 bases at V and 3 bases at J, with 5 bases between the two ends. The length of the CDR3 is 13 residues. The germline CDR1 and CDR2 sequences are DFQATT and SNEGSKA (reference sequence). The CDR3, as DNA: TGCAGTGCTAGAACCAATGGGGCCAACGTCCTGACTTTC. This sequence encodes CSARTNGANVLTF.

The chain employs TRBV3-1 and TRBJ2-5; perhaps D is TRBD1 or TRBD2 (5 bases each). The J call is in doubt because the DNA end fits TRBJ2-7 better. CDR1 and CDR2 from the germline V gene are LGHDT and YNNKEL (reference sequence). CDR3 size: 16 residues. The chain's CDR3 is CASSQEVSGKGLEQYF. CDR3 sequence (DNA): TGTGCCAGCAGCCAAGAGGTATCAGGGAAAGGACTCGAGCAGTACTTC.

The rearrangement joins TRBV20-1 to TRBJ1-5; 8 nucleotides line up with TRBD1. The CDR3 has 15 amino acids. Germline loops: CDR1 DFQATT, CDR2 SNEGSKA (reference sequence). After removal of 3 bases from V and 7 bases from J, the junction contained 11 bases not matched to a gene. Here the CDR3 reads CSARAAGGEGQPQHF. In nucleotides, the CDR3 is TGCAGTGCTAGGGCGGCAGGGGGCGAGGGACAGCCCCAGCATTTT.

This clonotype has only a few counts. A much larger clone differs from this one at a single base, so this may be a read error. The chain combines TRBV11-1 with TRBJ2-3; 8 bases match TRBD1. V lost 3 bases to trimming and J lost 4 bases; unmatched junction nucleotides: 6. CDR3 length: 15 amino acids. Germline V gives CDR1 SGHAT, CDR2 FQDESV (reference sequence). Written as DNA, the CDR3 is TGTGCCAGCAGCTTGGACAGGGATGCGGCAGATACGCAGTATTTT. This sequence encodes CASSLDRDAADTQYF.

The chain combines TRBV20-1 with TRBJ2-3, with 8 bases identical to TRBD2. Germline trimming cut 4 bases from V and 2 bases from J; bases unmatched to any gene: 5. Germline V CDR1 and CDR2: DFQATT, SNEGSKA (reference sequence). The CDR3 is made up of 14 amino acids. The DNA for the CDR3 is TGCAGTGCTACTCCGGGACTAGTCACAGATACGCAGTATTTT. Encoded protein: CSATPGLVTDTQYF.

This clonotype turned up a few times. V gene TRBV20-1 combines with J gene TRBJ2-7; D call uncertain. There are 14 residues in the CDR3. V shed 5 bases and J shed 4 bases, with 18 bases lying between them. Germline CDR1 DFQATT, CDR2 SNEGSKA (reference sequence). The CDR3 coding sequence is TGCAGTGCTCCCCTCCGGGCCTTCCCTTACGAGCAGTACTTC. It codes for CSAPLRAFPYEQYF.

The chain uses TRBV7-2 and TRBJ2-5; D uncertain. Between the trimmed V and J ends, which lost 4 bases and 2 bases, there was a span of 8 bases. CDR1 is SGHTA, CDR2 FQGNSA, per germline. The CDR3 covers 13 residues. The CDR3 sequence: CASSCGFQETQYF. CDR3 DNA sequence: TGTGCCAGCAGCTGTGGGTTTCAAGAGACCCAGTACTTC.

This clonotype was counted a few times. V gene TRBV20-1 combines with J gene TRBJ1-6; 7 bases are a match to TRBD1. The germline V gene has CDR1 DFQATT and CDR2 SNEGSKA (reference sequence). V lost 6 bases to trimming and J lost 8 bases; unmatched junction nucleotides: 13. The CDR3 totals 15 residues. This CDR3 reads CSALERDRSYSPLHF. The DNA of the CDR3 is TGCAGTGCGCTGGAAAGGGACAGATCGTATTCACCCCTCCACTTT.

CDR3 sequence reads: CAGQQSGYYGYTF. The CDR3 DNA follows: TGTGCCGGACAGCAGAGCGGCTACTATGGCTACACCTTC. This sequence joins TRBV28 and TRBJ1-2, with D tentatively TRBD1 (6 bases). Germline-derived CDR1 and CDR2 are MDHEN and SYDVKM. This CDR3 region has 13 residues. The V end was cut by 11 bases, the J end by 3 bases, with 16 bases between.

V gene TRBV9 combines with J gene TRBJ2-1, with D possibly TRBD2 on 5 matching bases. Germline CDR1 reads SGDLS; CDR2 reads YYNGEE. This CDR3 has 16 residues. Trimming left V 4 bases short and J 0 bases short, with 14 bases between. The DNA for the CDR3 is TGTGCCAGCAGCCCCCTGACTATGAGCTCCTACAATGAGCAGTTCTTC. This encodes CASSPLTMSSYNEQFF.

The chain has TRBV20-1 and TRBJ1-2, with TRBD1 matching over 8 bases. V shed 4 bases, J shed 9 bases, and the junction held 7 bases outside the gene matches. Germline CDR1 is DFQATT and CDR2 is SNEGSKA (reference sequence). CDR3 length: 12 residues. CDR3 DNA: TGCAGTGCTATAGAGACAGGGGCACGCTACACCTTC. Amino acid sequence: CSAIETGARYTF.

The chain has TRBV3-1 and TRBJ2-5; 8 nucleotides line up with TRBD1. TRBJ2-7 explains the end of the DNA better; the J call may be wrong. This CDR3 contains 14 residues. Looked up from germline, CDR1 is LGHDT and CDR2 is YNNKEL (reference sequence). CDR3 sequence: CASSPRTGRNEQYF. In DNA form, the CDR3 reads TGTGCCAGCAGCCCTAGGACAGGGCGGAACGAGCAGTACTTC.

This clonotype was picked up a small number of times. Compared with germline, one end of the junction differs, possibly owing to a read error. The V gene is TRBV12-3 or TRBV12-4, the J gene TRBJ2-4; 11 nucleotides match TRBD2. The tail of the sequence fits TRBJ2-7 better, so the J call may be wrong. The length of the CDR3 is 14 residues. The CDR3 spells CASSIAGGTYEQYF. The CDR3 DNA is TGTGCCAGCAGTATAGCGGGAGGGACCTACGAGCAGTACTTC.

The chain has TRBV12-3 or TRBV12-4 and TRBJ2-3; TRBD1 matches 8 bases. J lost 8 bases, V lost 7 bases, and 14 bases had no gene match. The CDR3 loop spans 15 amino acids. The CDR3 DNA reads as TGTGCCAGCAACTCGGACAGGGCCGCTGGGGGTACGCAGTATTTT. This sequence encodes CASNSDRAAGGTQYF.

This chain uses TRBV4-3 with TRBJ1-4; possible D gene TRBD1, 5 bases. The V end was cut by 3 bases, the J end by 4 bases, with 12 bases between. The CDR3 loop spans 15 amino acids. Germline-derived CDR1 and CDR2 are LGHNA and YSLEER. The CDR3 DNA sequence: TGCGCCAGCAGCCAGGGTGACAGAGATAATGAAAAACTGTTTTTT. It encodes CASSQGDRDNEKLFF.

Ten or more counts support this clonotype. V usage is TRBV4-3 and J usage is TRBJ2-1; D may be TRBD1 (5 bases). There are 16 residues in the CDR3. CDR1 LGHNA and CDR2 YSLEER come from the germline V gene. The V and J ends lost 2 bases and 5 bases respectively, with 16 bases between them. The CDR3 sequence is CASSQPPGSRDNEQFF. The CDR3 coding sequence is TGCGCCAGCAGCCAACCCCCAGGGTCACGGGACAATGAGCAGTTCTTC.

This clonotype was counted only a few times. The chain combines TRBV7-3 with TRBJ2-1, with D perhaps matching TRBD1 (6 bases). V gave up 4 bases and J gave up 7 bases, with 11 bases separating them. Germline-derived CDR1 and CDR2 are SGHTA and FQGTGA. The CDR3 sequence is 13 residues long. The CDR3 protein is CASSSIQGNEQFF. In DNA form, the CDR3 reads TGTGCCAGCAGCTCGATACAGGGAAATGAGCAGTTCTTC.

CDR3 in amino acids: CASSAQGLARYNEQFF. CDR3 coding DNA: TGTGCCAGCAGCGCCCAGGGACTAGCGAGGTACAATGAGCAGTTCTTC. The rearrangement uses TRBV14 and TRBJ2-1; 10 bases are shared with TRBD2. The junction had 8 bases not matched to a gene; V was cut back by 5 bases and J by 4 bases. The CDR3 totals 16 residues. The V gene's germline CDR1 is SGHDN and CDR2 FVKESK.

This clonotype was picked up one time. The chain has TRBV12-5 and TRBJ1-1; possibly TRBD1 for D (5 bases). The V end was cut by 6 bases, the J end by 3 bases, with 14 bases between. Germline assignment: CDR1 LGHNT and CDR2 FRNRAP. CDR3 length equals 14 residues. This CDR3 is CASGPLRRDTEAFF. The CDR3 nucleotides read TGTGCTAGTGGCCCCCTCCGCAGGGACACTGAAGCTTTCTTT.

This clonotype has only a few counts. A much larger clone is a single base away; this may be a read error. This sequence joins TRBV7-2 and TRBJ2-5, with D tentatively TRBD1 (5 bases). Per germline, CDR1 SGHTA and CDR2 FQGNSA. V was pared by 4 bases and J by 11 bases, with 23 bases between. This CDR3 has 15 residues. CDR3 coding DNA: TGTGCCAGCAGCTCGAAGGGGCCCTTCGGCAATGAGCAGTACTTC. Its protein is CASSSKGPFGNEQYF.

This clonotype was observed a handful of times. The chain links TRBV25-1 to TRBJ2-1, with TRBD2 as a possible D gene (5 bases). The CDR3 is 17 residues long. The germline V gene has CDR1 MGHDK and CDR2 SYGVNS. Between the trimmed V and J ends, which lost 5 bases and 3 bases, there was a span of 20 bases. The CDR3 nucleotides read TGTGCCAGCAGTCCTCAGGAGCGGAAGCCGGGCTACAATGAGCAGTTCTTC. It is translated as CASSPQERKPGYNEQFF.

This chain joins TRBV19 and TRBJ1-2; D is possibly TRBD1 (5 bases). Germline CDR1 is LNHDA and CDR2 is SQIVND (reference sequence). The CDR3 contains 15 residues. Trimming shortened V by 5 bases and J by 3 bases, and 16 bases separated the two germline ends. CDR3 loop: CASSDRGGKDYGYTF. CDR3 DNA: TGTGCCAGTAGTGACCGGGGGGGGAAGGACTATGGCTACACCTTC.

The rearrangement joins TRBV6-5 to TRBJ2-5; 12 bases are a match to TRBD2. Germline trimming cut 10 bases from V and 5 bases from J; bases unmatched to any gene: 5. The CDR3 totals 13 residues. Germline CDR1 and CDR2: MNHEY and SVGAGI. CDR3 coding DNA: TGTGCCAACAGGGGGACTAGCGGGGAGACCCAGTACTTC. Its protein product is CANRGTSGETQYF.

J is TRBJ2-3 and V is TRBV20-1; TRBD2 matches 12 bases. Germline assignment: CDR1 DFQATT and CDR2 SNEGSKA (reference sequence). J gave up 3 bases and V 6 bases, and 7 bases lay outside the gene matches. The CDR3 sequence is 15 residues long. The CDR3 nucleotides read TGCAGTGCGCAGCAGACTAGCGGGAGAACAGATACGCAGTATTTT. Translated: CSAQQTSGRTDTQYF.

The chain carries TRBV29-1 and TRBJ2-1, with D tentatively TRBD2 (5 bases). The CDR3 covers 15 residues. Trimming removed 1 base at V and 1 base at J, with 11 bases between. CDR1 and CDR2 from the germline V gene are SQVTM and ANQGSEA. The CDR3 DNA is TGCAGCGTTGAAGGAGGACTGACATCCTACAATGAGCAGTTCTTC. Translated, it gives CSVEGGLTSYNEQFF.

The chain employs TRBV28 and TRBJ2-5; 10 bases line up with TRBD2. The J call may be incorrect, as the DNA end agrees better with TRBJ2-7. CDR3 length: 14 amino acids. Germline V gene lookup returns CDR1 MDHEN and CDR2 SYDVKM. CDR3 nucleotide sequence: TGTGCCAGCAATGGAGCGGGAGGGCTTATCGAGCAGTACTTC. This codes for CASNGAGGLIEQYF.

This clonotype has at least ten counts. The CDR3 is CASSPVGYNEQFF. CDR3 nucleotides: TGTGCCAGCAGCCCCGTGGGATACAATGAGCAGTTCTTC. This chain connects TRBV5-4 to TRBJ2-1, with D unclear. Germline CDR1 is SGHNT and CDR2 is YYREEE (reference sequence). V lost 4 bases and J 4 bases, leaving 9 bases between the germline ends. The CDR3 is made up of 13 amino acids. Based on the CDR3 plus reference TRBV5-4 and TRBJ2-1, the full variable domain is ETGVTQSPTHLIKTRGQQVTLRCSSQSGHNTVSWYQQALGQGPQFIFQYYREEENGRGNFPPRFSGLQFPNYSSELNVNALELDDSALYLCASSPVGYNEQFFGPGTRLTVL.

The rearrangement uses TRBV6-6 and TRBJ1-6; D is ambiguous. V was trimmed by 4 bases and J by 13 bases, leaving 11 bases between them. The CDR3 runs 12 residues. Germline V gene sequence: CDR1 MNHNY, CDR2 SVGAGI (reference sequence). The DNA for the CDR3 is TGTGCCAGCAGTTTTTCGGACTCGCCCCTCCACTTT. It codes for CASSFSDSPLHF.

The rearrangement joins TRBV20-1 to TRBJ2-7; D may be TRBD1 or TRBD2 (5 bases each). Trimming cost V 6 bases and J 4 bases, with 16 bases left between them. CDR1 is DFQATT, CDR2 SNEGSKA, per germline (reference sequence). This CDR3 has 13 residues. In DNA form, the CDR3 reads TGCAGTGCAGAGGGCAGGTGGGGGTACGAGCAGTACTTC. The encoded protein is CSAEGRWGYEQYF.

This clonotype came up a few times. The chain recombines TRBV3-1 with TRBJ2-7, with D perhaps TRBD1 or TRBD2 (5 bases each). Trimming cost V 6 bases and J 0 bases, with 9 bases left between them. The CDR3 is 13 residues long. The germline V gene encodes CDR1 LGHDT and CDR2 YNNKEL (reference sequence). The CDR3 sequence: CASRAGTSYEQYF. In DNA, the CDR3 is TGTGCCAGCAGGGCCGGGACCTCCTACGAGCAGTACTTC.

This chain uses TRBV10-3 with TRBJ2-1, with TRBD2 identical over 12 bases. Per germline, CDR1 ENHRY and CDR2 SYGVKD. V lost 2 bases, J lost 8 bases, and 4 bases stayed unmatched. CDR3 size: 15 residues. CDR3 DNA: TGTGCCATCAGTGAGAGGCCTAGCGGGGGGGATGAGCAGTTCTTC. Translation gives CAISERPSGGDEQFF.